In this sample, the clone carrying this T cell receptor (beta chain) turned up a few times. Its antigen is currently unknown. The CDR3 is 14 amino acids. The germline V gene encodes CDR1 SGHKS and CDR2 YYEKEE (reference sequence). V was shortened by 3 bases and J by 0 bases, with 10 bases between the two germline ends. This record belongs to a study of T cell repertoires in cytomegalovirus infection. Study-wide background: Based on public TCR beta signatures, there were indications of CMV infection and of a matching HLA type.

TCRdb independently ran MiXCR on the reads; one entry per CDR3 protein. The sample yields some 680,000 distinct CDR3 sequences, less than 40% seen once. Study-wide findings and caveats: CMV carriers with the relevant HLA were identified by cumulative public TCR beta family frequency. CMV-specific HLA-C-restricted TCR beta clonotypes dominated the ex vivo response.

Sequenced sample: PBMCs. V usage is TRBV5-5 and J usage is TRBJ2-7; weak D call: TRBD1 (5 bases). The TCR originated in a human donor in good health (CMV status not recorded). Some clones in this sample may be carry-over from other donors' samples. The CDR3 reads CASSSEQVSYEQYF. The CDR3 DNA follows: TGTGCCAGCAGCTCTGAACAGGTCTCCTACGAGCAGTACTTC.